This T cell receptor (beta chain) is from a study of beta chain features in type 1 diabetes. Since all of the isolated RNA was reverse transcribed, expressed TCRB transcripts were what got sequenced. TCRdb keeps only in-frame clones here, not all; method: immunoSEQ multiplex PCR. Among almost 250,000 clones listed, 11% to 15% were seen once. Staining for CD45RO/CCR7/CD25/CD127/CD95/CD27 allowed sorting of CD4+ naive, central memory, regulatory and stem cell-like memory cells. Once sorted, every population was more than 95% pure. Study results and caveats: Compared with healthy donors, patients appeared to share more similar naive, central memory and regulatory TCRB repertoires.

This clone has ten or more counts. What it binds is unknown. Other DNA sequences in this specimen translate into the identical CDR3. Germline loops: CDR1 SQVTM, CDR2 ANQGSEA. The CDR3 spans 11 residues. The V end was cut by 7 bases, the J end by 3 bases, with 10 bases between. Sequencing used naive CD4+ T cells from blood. This receptor was obtained from a woman between 40 and 50 years old in good health. V usage is TRBV29-1 and J usage is TRBJ2-7; D is unclear. The DNA for the CDR3 is TGCAGCGGCGGCGAAGGCTACGAGCAGTACTTC. Amino acid sequence: CSGGEGYEQYF.